Listed below are T cell receptor beta chains from one sample, sequenced in a study of Ad26.COV2.S vaccination and SARS-CoV-2 variants. The method was immunoSEQ multiplex PCR; TCRdb's version includes in-frame clones alone and lacks a portion of them. The table has 380,000 or so clones, 83% seen once. The source material was peripheral blood, sampled in a trial of Ad26.COV2.S vaccine versus placebo. All receptors come from a person between 18 and 59 years old who received the Ad26.COV2.S COVID-19 vaccine or a placebo. Each CDR3 is given with its conserved first and last residue. The D gene is left open where the match is weak. Clone size appears in some rows only: once, few, many, or a class for an expanded clone.

size,D,V,J,DNA,CDR3
NA,NA,TRBV18,TRBJ1-4,TGTGCCAGCTCACTCCGCGGAAAGGAAAAACTGTTTTTT,CASSLRGKEKLFF
NA,NA,TRBV3-1/TRBV3-2,TRBJ1-6,TGTGCCAGCAGCCAAGAGGGTTGGGGCAGGGACAATTCACCCCTCCACTTT,CASSQEGWGRDNSPLHF
NA,TRBD2,TRBV9,TRBJ2-1,TGTGCCAGCAGCGCGAAATGGACTAGCGGCTCCTACAATGAGCAGTTCTTC,CASSAKWTSGSYNEQFF
NA,TRBD2,TRBV7-6,TRBJ2-2,TGTGCCAGCAGCCCCCGGGCAGCGGGAGTGTTATCCGGGGAGCTGTTTTTT,CASSPRAAGVLSGELFF
NA,TRBD1,TRBV5-4,TRBJ1-1,TGTGCCAGCAGCGCGGGGACAGGCACTGAAGCTTTCTTT,CASSAGTGTEAFF
NA,TRBD2,TRBV5-1,TRBJ2-3,TGCGCCAGCAGCCCACCGGGGACTAGCGGGAGTGGGACAGATACGCAGTATTTT,CASSPPGTSGSGTDTQYF
NA,TRBD2,TRBV7-9,TRBJ2-1,TGTGCCAGCAGCTCGTCCGGGACTAGCGGTTCCTACAATGAGCAGTTCTTC,CASSSSGTSGSYNEQFF
NA,NA,TRBV7-6,TRBJ2-3,TGTGCCAGCAGCCCACGGCAGCGAGATACGCAGTATTTT,CASSPRQRDTQYF
NA,NA,TRBV5-4,TRBJ1-3,TGTGCCAGCAGCTTGGGACAGGTGGGAAACACCATATATTTT,CASSLGQVGNTIYF
NA,TRBD1,TRBV7-9,TRBJ1-3,TGTGCCAGCAGACAGGGGGCGTCGGGAAACACCATATATTTT,CASRQGASGNTIYF
NA,NA,TRBV9,TRBJ2-3,TGTGCCAGCAACACCCGGGGCACAGATACGCAGTATTTT,CASNTRGTDTQYF
NA,TRBD2,TRBV5-4,TRBJ2-1,TGTGCCAGCAGTTCCGGGACTAGCGGTAATGAGCAGTTCTTC,CASSSGTSGNEQFF
NA,TRBD1,TRBV11-2,TRBJ1-2,TGTGCCAGCAGCTCACAGGGGGTTGAGGGCTACACCTTC,CASSSQGVEGYTF
NA,NA,TRBV7-2,TRBJ2-3,TGTGCCAGCAGCTTAGCGGGCCTCACAGATACGCAGTATTTT,CASSLAGLTDTQYF
NA,TRBD2,TRBV5-6,TRBJ2-1,TGTGCCAGCGGAATCTCGGGGGGGATTGAGCAGTTCTTC,CASGISGGIEQFF
NA,TRBD1,TRBV13,TRBJ1-1,TGTGCCAGCAGCTTAGTAGGGGGCGGCACTGAAGCTTTCTTT,CASSLVGGGTEAFF
NA,NA,TRBV18,TRBJ2-2,TGTGCCAGCTCACCACCGAGAGGGGGCACCGGGGAGCTGTTTTTT,CASSPPRGGTGELFF
NA,NA,TRBV2,TRBJ2-3,TGTGCCAGCAGTGAGAGGAGGGGGATCACAGATACGCAGTATTTT,CASSERRGITDTQYF
NA,NA,TRBV7-2,TRBJ1-1,TGTGCCAGCAGCTTTGGGGTGGGGGGCGAAGCTTTCTTT,CASSFGVGGEAFF
NA,NA,TRBV11-2,TRBJ1-2,TGTGCCAGCAGAGACATAGGGTTCCATGGCTACACCTTC,CASRDIGFHGYTF
NA,NA,TRBV6-2/TRBV6-3,TRBJ2-2,TGTGCCAGCAGTTACACTCTAGCGTCCGGGGAGCTGTTTTTT,CASSYTLASGELFF
few,NA,TRBV7-2,TRBJ1-6,TGTGCCAGCAGCATTGGAGGGGATTCACCCCTCCACTTT,CASSIGGDSPLHF
NA,NA,TRBV7-2,TRBJ2-2,TGTGCCAGCAGCTTAGGGCTTAACACCGGGGAGCTGTTTTTT,CASSLGLNTGELFF
NA,TRBD1,TRBV18,TRBJ2-3,TGTGCCAGCTCACCACCTACAGGGGGCGCCGCCACAGATACGCAGTATTTT,CASSPPTGGAATDTQYF
NA,NA,TRBV19,TRBJ1-1,TGTGCCAGTAGTATAGTCAGGAACACTGAAGCTTTCTTT,CASSIVRNTEAFF
NA,NA,TRBV7-2,TRBJ2-5,TGTGCCAGCAGCTTAGCGCAGGGGATGGAGACCCAGTACTTC,CASSLAQGMETQYF
few,NA,TRBV30,TRBJ1-1,TGTGCCTGGAGTGTCGGACTGAGCACTGAAGCTTTCTTT,CAWSVGLSTEAFF
NA,NA,TRBV12-5,TRBJ2-3,TGTGCTAGTGGTTTTCGGAGCACAGATACGCAGTATTTT,CASGFRSTDTQYF
NA,TRBD1,TRBV5-6,TRBJ2-7,TGTGCCAGCAGCAAACGGACAGGGGTCTACGAGCAGTACTTC,CASSKRTGVYEQYF
NA,NA,TRBV27,TRBJ2-3,TGTGCCAGCAGCCGCCTGGGGGTGGTTAAGGATACGCAGTATTTT,CASSRLGVVKDTQYF
NA,NA,TRBV19,TRBJ1-1,TGTGCCAGTAGTATCGAGGCGCGTTACACTGAAGCTTTCTTT,CASSIEARYTEAFF